This T cell receptor beta chain was recovered during a study of blood T cell repertoires in COVID-19. Overall study: Sample material is recorded as cDNA or gDNA derived from T cells, B-cell-depleted T cells, or PBMCs.

Remarks on this clone: This CDR3 is also generated by other DNA sequences in the sample.

Method: immunoSEQ multiplex PCR; TCRdb's copy keeps in-frame clones and lacks some. The data contain 150,000 or so clones, roughly 85% of them singletons. V gave up 6 bases and J gave up 8 bases; unmatched junction bases: 8. The CDR3 length is 13 residues. Germline V gene sequence: CDR1 KGHSH, CDR2 LQKENI. The genes are TRBV18 and TRBJ1-2; TRBD1 matches at 8 bases. Sequencing was done on a sample of PBMCs or T cells enriched from blood (not recorded which). This clonotype was obtained from a man aged 45-65 years who had recovered from COVID-19. CDR3 in amino acids: CASSQGQAYGYTF. In DNA form, the CDR3 reads TGTGCCAGCTCGCAGGGACAGGCTTACGGCTACACCTTC.